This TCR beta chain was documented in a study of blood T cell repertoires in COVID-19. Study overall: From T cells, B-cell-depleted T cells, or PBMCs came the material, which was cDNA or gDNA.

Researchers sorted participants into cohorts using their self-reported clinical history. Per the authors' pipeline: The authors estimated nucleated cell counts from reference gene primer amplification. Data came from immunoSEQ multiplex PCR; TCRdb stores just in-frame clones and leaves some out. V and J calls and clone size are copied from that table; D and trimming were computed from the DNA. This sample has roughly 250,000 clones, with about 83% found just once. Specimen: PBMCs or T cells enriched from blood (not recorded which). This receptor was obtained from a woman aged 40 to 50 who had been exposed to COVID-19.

CDR3 nucleotide sequence: TGTGCCAGCAGCCGGTATCGGGGAGGGGGGGAGACCCAGTACTTC. Translating it yields CASSRYRGGGETQYF. The rearrangement joins TRBV7-2 to TRBJ2-5, with a possible D match to TRBD2 (7 bases). CDR3 size: 15 residues. CDR1 SGHTA and CDR2 FQGNSA come from the germline V gene. Between the trimmed V and J ends, which lost 5 bases and 5 bases, there was a span of 18 bases.